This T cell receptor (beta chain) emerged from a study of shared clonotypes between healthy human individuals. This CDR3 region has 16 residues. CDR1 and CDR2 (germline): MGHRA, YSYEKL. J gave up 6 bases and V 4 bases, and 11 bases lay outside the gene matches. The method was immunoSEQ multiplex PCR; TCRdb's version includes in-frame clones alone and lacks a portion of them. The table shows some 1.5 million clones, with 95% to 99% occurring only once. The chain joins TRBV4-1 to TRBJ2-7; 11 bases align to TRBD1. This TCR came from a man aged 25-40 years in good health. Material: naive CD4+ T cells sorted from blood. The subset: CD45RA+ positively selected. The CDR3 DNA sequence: TGCGCCAGCAGCCCTCGGGACAGGGGGATCAAGGGCGAGCAGTACTTC. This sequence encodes CASSPRDRGIKGEQYF.